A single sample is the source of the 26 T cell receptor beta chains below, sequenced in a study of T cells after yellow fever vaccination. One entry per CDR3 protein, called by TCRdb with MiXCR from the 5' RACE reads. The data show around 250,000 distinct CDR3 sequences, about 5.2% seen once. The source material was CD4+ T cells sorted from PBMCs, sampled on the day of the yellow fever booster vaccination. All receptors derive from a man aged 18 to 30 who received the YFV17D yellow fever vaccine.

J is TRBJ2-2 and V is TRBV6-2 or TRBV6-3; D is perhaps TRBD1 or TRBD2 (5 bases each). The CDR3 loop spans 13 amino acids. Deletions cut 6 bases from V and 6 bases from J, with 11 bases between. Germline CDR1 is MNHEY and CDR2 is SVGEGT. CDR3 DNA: TGTGCCAGCAGGCCGACAGCGGCCGGGGAGCTGTTTTTT. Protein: CASRPTAAGELFF.

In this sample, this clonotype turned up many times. CDR3 nucleotides: TGTGCCAGCAAGGCCGCAGCGAATAACTATGGCTACACCTTC. Protein product: CASKAAANNYGYTF. V usage is TRBV2 and J usage is TRBJ1-2; D not resolved. Germline V lookup: CDR1 SNHLY, CDR2 FYNNEI. CDR3 size: 14 residues. V was shortened by 7 bases and J by 1 base, with 13 bases between the two germline ends.

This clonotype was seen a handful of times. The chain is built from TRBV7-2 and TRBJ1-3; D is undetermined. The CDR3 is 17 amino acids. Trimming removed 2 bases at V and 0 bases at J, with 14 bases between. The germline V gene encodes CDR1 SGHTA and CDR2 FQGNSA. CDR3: CASSLFTAAISGNTIYF. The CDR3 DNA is TGTGCCAGCAGCTTATTTACAGCGGCGATCTCTGGAAACACCATATATTTT.

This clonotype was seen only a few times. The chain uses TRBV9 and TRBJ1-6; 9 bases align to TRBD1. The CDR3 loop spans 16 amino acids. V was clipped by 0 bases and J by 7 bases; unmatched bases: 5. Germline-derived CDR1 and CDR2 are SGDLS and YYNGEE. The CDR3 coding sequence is TGTGCCAGCAGCGTAGAGGCCGGGACAGGGAATTCACCCCTCCACTTT. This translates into CASSVEAGTGNSPLHF.

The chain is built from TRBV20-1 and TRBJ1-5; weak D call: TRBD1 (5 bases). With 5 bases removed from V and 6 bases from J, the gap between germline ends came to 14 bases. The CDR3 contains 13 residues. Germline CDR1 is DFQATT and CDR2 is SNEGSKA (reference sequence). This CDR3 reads CSAPRGWGQPQHF. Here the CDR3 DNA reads TGCAGTGCTCCTCGGGGGTGGGGTCAGCCCCAGCATTTT.

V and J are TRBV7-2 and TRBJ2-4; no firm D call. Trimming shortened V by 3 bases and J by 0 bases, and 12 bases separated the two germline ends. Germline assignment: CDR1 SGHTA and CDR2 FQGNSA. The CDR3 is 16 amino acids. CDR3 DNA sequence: TGTGCCAGCAGCTTTTCTAACACCATAGCCAAAAACATTCAGTACTTC. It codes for CASSFSNTIAKNIQYF.

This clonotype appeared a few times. The CDR3 coding sequence is TGCGCCAGCAGCCGGGGGGCCGGGGAGCTGTTTTTT. The encoded protein is CASSRGAGELFF. This chain links TRBV5-1 with TRBJ2-2; 7 nucleotides match TRBD2. Looked up from germline, CDR1 is SGHRS and CDR2 is YFSETQ. This CDR3 is built from 12 residues. V trimming: 4 bases; J trimming: 6 bases; junction bases outside the gene matches: 0.

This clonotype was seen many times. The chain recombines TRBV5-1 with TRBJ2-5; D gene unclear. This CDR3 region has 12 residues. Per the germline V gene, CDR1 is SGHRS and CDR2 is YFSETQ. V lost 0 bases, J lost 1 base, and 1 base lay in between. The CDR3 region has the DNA TGCGCCAGCAGCTTGGGCCAAGAGACCCAGTACTTC. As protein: CASSLGQETQYF.

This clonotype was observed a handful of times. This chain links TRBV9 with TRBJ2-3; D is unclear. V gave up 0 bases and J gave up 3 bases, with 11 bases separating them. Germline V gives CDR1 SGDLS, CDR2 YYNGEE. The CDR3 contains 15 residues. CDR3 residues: CASSVDMGLTDTQYF. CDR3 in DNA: TGTGCCAGCAGCGTAGATATGGGCCTTACAGATACGCAGTATTTT.

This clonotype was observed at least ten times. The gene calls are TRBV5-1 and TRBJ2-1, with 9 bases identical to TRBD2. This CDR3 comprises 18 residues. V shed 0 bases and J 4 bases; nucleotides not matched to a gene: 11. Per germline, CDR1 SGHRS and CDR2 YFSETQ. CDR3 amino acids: CASSLGLAGSYLYNEQFF. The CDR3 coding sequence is TGCGCCAGCAGCTTGGGCCTAGCGGGGTCCTATCTATACAATGAGCAGTTCTTC.

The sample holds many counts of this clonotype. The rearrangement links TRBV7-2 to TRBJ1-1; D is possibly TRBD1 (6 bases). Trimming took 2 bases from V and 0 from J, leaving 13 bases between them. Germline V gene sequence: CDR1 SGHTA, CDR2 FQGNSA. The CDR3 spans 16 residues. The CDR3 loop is CASSLTGSPMNTEAFF. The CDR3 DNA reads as TGTGCCAGCAGCTTAACAGGGTCCCCTATGAACACTGAAGCTTTCTTT.

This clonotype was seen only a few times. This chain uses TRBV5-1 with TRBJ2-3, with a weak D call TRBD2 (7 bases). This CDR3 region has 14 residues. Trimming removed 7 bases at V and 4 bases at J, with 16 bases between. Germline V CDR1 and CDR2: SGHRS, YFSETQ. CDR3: CASPPGGFPDTQYF. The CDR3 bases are TGCGCCAGCCCCCCGGGGGGCTTCCCAGATACGCAGTATTTT.

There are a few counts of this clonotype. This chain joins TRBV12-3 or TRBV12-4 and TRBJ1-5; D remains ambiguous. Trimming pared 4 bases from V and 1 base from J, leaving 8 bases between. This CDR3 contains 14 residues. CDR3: CASSSIWSNQPQHF. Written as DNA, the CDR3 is TGTGCCAGCAGTTCGATTTGGAGCAATCAGCCCCAGCATTTT.

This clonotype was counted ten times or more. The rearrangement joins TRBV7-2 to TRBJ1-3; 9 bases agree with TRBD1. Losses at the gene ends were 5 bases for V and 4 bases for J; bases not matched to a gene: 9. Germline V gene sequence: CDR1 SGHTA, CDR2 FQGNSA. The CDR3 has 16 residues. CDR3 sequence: CASSQSPGQGGNTIYF. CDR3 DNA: TGTGCCAGCAGCCAATCTCCGGGACAGGGAGGAAACACCATATATTTT.

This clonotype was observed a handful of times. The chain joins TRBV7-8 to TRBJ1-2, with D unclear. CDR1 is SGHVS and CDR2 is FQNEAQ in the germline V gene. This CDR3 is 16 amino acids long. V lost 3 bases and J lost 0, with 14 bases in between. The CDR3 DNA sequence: TGTGCCAGCAGCTTGGGAGGGTGGGAGTCTAACTATGGCTACACCTTC. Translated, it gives CASSLGGWESNYGYTF.

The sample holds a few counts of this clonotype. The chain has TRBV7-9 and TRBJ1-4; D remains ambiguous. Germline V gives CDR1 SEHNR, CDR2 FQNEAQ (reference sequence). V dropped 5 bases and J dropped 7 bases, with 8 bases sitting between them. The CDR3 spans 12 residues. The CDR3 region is CASSPNGEKLFF. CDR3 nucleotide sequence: TGTGCCAGCAGCCCGAACGGTGAAAAACTGTTTTTT. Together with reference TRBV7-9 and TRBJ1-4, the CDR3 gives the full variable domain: DTGVSQNPRHKITKRGQNVTFRCDPISEHNRLYWYRQTLGQGPEFLTYFQNEAQLEKSRLLSDRFSAERPKGSFSTLEIQRTEQGDSAMYLCASSPNGEKLFFGSGTQLSVL.

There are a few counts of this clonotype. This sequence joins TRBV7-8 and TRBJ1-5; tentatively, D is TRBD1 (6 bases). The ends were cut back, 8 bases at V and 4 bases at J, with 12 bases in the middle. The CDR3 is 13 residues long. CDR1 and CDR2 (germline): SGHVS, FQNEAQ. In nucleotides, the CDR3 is TGTGCCAGCGGGGGGGCACGGAATCAGCCCCAGCATTTT. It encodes CASGGARNQPQHF.

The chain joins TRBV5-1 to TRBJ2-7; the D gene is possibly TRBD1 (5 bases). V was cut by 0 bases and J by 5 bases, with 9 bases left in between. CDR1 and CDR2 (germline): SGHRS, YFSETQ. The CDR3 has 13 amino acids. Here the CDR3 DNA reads TGCGCCAGCAGCTTGGGGCAGGGTCACGAGCAGTACGTC. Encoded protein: CASSLGQGHEQYV.

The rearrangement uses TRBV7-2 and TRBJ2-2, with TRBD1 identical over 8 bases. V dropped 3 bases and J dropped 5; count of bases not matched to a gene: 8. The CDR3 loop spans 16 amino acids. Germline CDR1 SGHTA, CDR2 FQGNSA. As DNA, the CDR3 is TGTGCCAGCAGCTTCTCTTGGACAGGGAGTACCGGGGAGCTGTTTTTT. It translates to CASSFSWTGSTGELFF.

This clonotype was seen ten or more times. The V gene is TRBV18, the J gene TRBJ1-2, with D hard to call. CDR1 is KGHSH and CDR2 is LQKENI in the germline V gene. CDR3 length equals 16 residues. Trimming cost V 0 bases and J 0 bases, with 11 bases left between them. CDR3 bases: TGTGCCAGCTCACCACCGGCGGACTGGGCTAACTATGGCTACACCTTC. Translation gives CASSPPADWANYGYTF.

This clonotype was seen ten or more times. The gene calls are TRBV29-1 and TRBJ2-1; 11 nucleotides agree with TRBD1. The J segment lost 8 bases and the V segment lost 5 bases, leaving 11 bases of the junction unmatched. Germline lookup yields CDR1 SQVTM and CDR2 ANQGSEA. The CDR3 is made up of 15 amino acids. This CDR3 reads CSVRRRDRGLHEQFF. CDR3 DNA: TGCAGCGTTAGGAGGAGGGACAGGGGGTTGCATGAGCAGTTCTTC.

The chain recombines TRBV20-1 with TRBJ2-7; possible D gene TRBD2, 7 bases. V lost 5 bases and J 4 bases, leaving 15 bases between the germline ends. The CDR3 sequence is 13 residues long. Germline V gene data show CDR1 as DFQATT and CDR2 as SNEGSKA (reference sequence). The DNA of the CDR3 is TGCAGTGCTTCCGGCAGGGGAGGGTACGAGCAGTACTTC. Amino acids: CSASGRGGYEQYF.

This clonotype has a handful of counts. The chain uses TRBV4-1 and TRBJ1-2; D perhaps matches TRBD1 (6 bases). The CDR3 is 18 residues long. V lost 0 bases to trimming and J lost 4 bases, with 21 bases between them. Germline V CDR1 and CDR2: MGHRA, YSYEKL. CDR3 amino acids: CASSQEVRGRRSGYGYTF. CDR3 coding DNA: TGCGCCAGCAGCCAAGAGGTCCGGGGGCGAAGGTCAGGCTATGGCTACACCTTC.

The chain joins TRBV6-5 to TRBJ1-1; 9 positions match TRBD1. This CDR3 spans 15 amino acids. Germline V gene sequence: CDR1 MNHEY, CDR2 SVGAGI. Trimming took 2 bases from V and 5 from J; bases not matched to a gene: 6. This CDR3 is CASSYDRGVGTEAFF. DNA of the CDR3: TGTGCCAGCAGTTACGACAGGGGGGTAGGGACTGAAGCTTTCTTT.

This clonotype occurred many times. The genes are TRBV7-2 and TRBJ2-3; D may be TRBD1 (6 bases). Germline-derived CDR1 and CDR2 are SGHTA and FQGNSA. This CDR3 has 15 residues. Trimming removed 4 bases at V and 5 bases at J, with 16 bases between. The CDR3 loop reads CASSSPGHGIDTQYF. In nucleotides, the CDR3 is TGTGCCAGCAGCTCGCCGGGACACGGGATAGATACGCAGTATTTT.

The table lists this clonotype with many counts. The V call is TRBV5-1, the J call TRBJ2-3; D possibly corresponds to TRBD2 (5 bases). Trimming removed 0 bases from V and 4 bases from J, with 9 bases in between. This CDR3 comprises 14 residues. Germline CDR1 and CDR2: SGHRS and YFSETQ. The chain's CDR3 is CASSLEAEADTQYF. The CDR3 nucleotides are TGCGCCAGCAGCTTGGAGGCGGAGGCAGATACGCAGTATTTT.